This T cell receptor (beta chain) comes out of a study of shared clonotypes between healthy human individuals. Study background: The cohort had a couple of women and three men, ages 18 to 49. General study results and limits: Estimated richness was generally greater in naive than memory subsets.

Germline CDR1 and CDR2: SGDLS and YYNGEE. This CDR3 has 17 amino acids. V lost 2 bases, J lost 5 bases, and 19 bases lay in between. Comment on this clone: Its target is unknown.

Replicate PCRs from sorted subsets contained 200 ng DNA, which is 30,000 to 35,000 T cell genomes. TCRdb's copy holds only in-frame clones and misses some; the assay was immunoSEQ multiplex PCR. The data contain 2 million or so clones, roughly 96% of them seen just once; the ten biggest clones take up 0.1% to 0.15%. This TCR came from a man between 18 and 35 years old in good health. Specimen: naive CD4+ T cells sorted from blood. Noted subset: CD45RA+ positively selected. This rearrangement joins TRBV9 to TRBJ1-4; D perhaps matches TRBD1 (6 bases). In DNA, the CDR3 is TGTGCCAGCAGCGTTGCCGACGAGGACAGATTCAATGAAAAACTGTTTTTT. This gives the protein CASSVADEDRFNEKLFF.